The 28 T cell receptor beta chains in this list originate from one sample, sequenced in a study of shared clonotypes between healthy human individuals (dated by TCRdb to the early 2020s). Receptors were amplified or captured by the immunoSEQ multiplex PCR assay. Held by TCRdb, this immuneACCESS table contains in-frame sequences only and omits some clones. Under half of the omission traces to an unresolved V gene where checked; the cause of the rest is unknown. Across this sample there are roughly 1,800,000 clones, with approximately 94% seen only once. The ten largest account for roughly 1.2% of the sample. CD8 naive samples consisted of CD45RO-negative cells that were positively selected for CCR7, yielding a CD45RA+CCR7+ population without TemRA cells. Input material: naive CD8+ T cells sorted from blood. In light of the paper, this sample's cell subset or site label describes: CD45RA+CCR7+. These receptors were obtained from a young man in good health.

Only a few counts were recorded for this clone. This rearrangement joins TRBV27 to TRBJ2-3; D is ambiguous. This CDR3 spans 13 amino acids. CDR1 and CDR2 (germline): MNHEY, SMNVEV (reference sequence). V gave up 0 bases and J gave up 4 bases, with 5 bases separating them. CDR3 DNA sequence: TGTGCCAGCAGTTTATCGGCCCCAGATACGCAGTATTTT. As protein: CASSLSAPDTQYF.

This chain uses TRBV5-1 with TRBJ2-7; a possible D gene is TRBD2 (6 bases). Trimming removed 0 bases from V and 3 bases from J, with 13 bases in between. From germline, CDR1 is SGHRS and CDR2 YFSETQ. CDR3 size: 15 residues. CDR3 amino acids: CASSLGPGDDYEQYF. The CDR3 DNA follows: TGCGCCAGCAGCTTGGGACCGGGGGACGACTACGAGCAGTACTTC.

As DNA, the CDR3 is TGTGCCAGCAGTCGGCAGGATTTCTACAATGAGCAGTTCTTC. This codes for CASSRQDFYNEQFF. This chain uses TRBV27 with TRBJ2-1; no reliable D call. The CDR3 spans 14 residues. Germline V CDR1 and CDR2: MNHEY, SMNVEV (reference sequence). Trimming stripped 5 bases from V and 3 bases from J, with 11 bases between.

Worth noting for this clone: One end of the junction varies from germline; a read error may be responsible. The V call is TRBV12-5, the J call TRBJ2-5; D ambiguous. Germline CDR1 LGHNT, CDR2 FRNRAP. The CDR3 extends over 13 amino acids. The CDR3 spells CASGTQRQESQYF. Here the CDR3 DNA reads TGTGCTAGTGGTACACAACGCCAAGAGTCCCAGTACTTC.

The CDR3 region has the DNA TGTGCCAGCAGTGCGAGACTAGCAGGCTCCTACAATGAGCAGTTCTTC. Its translation: CASSARLAGSYNEQFF. V gene TRBV6-1 combines with J gene TRBJ2-1; 7 nucleotides match TRBD2. Germline CDR1 MNHNS, CDR2 SASEGT. Trimming removed 4 bases from V and 0 bases from J; junction bases left unmatched: 6. The CDR3 length is 16 residues.

The chain has TRBV4-1 and TRBJ1-2, with a weak D call TRBD1 (6 bases). The CDR3 covers 14 residues. Trimming took off 4 bases at V and 3 bases at J, with 12 bases between the two ends. Per the germline V gene, CDR1 is MGHRA and CDR2 is YSYEKL. For the CDR3, the DNA is TGCGCCAGCAGCCTGCAGACAGGTTACTATGGCTACACCTTC. Protein: CASSLQTGYYGYTF.

The CDR3 sequence: CASIITQLDRYTDTQYF. DNA for the CDR3: TGTGCCAGTATTATTACCCAATTGGACAGGTACACAGATACGCAGTATTTT. The chain carries TRBV19 and TRBJ2-3; TRBD1 agrees at 7 bases. Losses at the gene ends were 7 bases for V and 2 bases for J; bases not matched to a gene: 15. This CDR3 is 17 amino acids long. Per germline, CDR1 LNHDA and CDR2 SQIVND (reference sequence).

V and J are TRBV28 and TRBJ1-4; TRBD1 agrees at 7 bases. Looked up from germline, CDR1 is MDHEN and CDR2 is SYDVKM. This CDR3 spans 14 amino acids. V lost 5 bases and J lost 17; bases outside the gene matches: 17. The CDR3 DNA reads as TGTGCCAGCAGTCCGATAGACCCCGGGACAGCGTTTTTTTTT. This sequence encodes CASSPIDPGTAFFF.

This clone was seen a single time. The V call is TRBV19, the J call TRBJ2-5; 8 nucleotides match TRBD1. CDR1 and CDR2 from the germline V gene are LNHDA and SQIVND (reference sequence). The CDR3 contains 15 residues. Trimming at V came to 5 bases and at J to 5 bases, leaving 10 bases not matched to a gene. In DNA, the CDR3 is TGTGCCAGTAGTCCAGGACAGGGTTTTTATGAGACCCAGTACTTC. Protein product: CASSPGQGFYETQYF.

The chain has TRBV11-2 and TRBJ1-5; the D is unclear. The germline gives CDR1 SGHAT, CDR2 FQNNGV. V was shortened by 0 bases and J by 4 bases, with 4 bases between the two germline ends. The CDR3 covers 13 residues. The CDR3 bases are TGTGCCAGCAGCTTAGAATGGAATCAGCCCCAGCATTTT. Translated: CASSLEWNQPQHF.

The V and J genes are TRBV13 and TRBJ1-1; a weak D match, TRBD1 (6 bases). CDR1 is PRHDT and CDR2 is FYEKMQ in the germline V gene (reference sequence). V was cut by 1 base and J by 1 base, with 10 bases left in between. The CDR3 runs 15 residues. CDR3 region: CASSLADSGNTEAFF. CDR3 in DNA: TGTGCCAGCAGCTTAGCGGACAGTGGGAACACTGAAGCTTTCTTT.

With respect to this clone: This sample also contains other DNA sequences that code for the same CDR3. The genes are TRBV9 and TRBJ1-1, with TRBD1 as a possible D gene (6 bases). Trimming took off 0 bases at V and 0 bases at J, with 9 bases between the two ends. This CDR3 has 15 amino acids. CDR1 and CDR2 (germline): SGDLS, YYNGEE. This chain's CDR3 is CASSVGGGLNTEAFF. The CDR3 nucleotides are TGTGCCAGCAGCGTAGGTGGGGGGCTGAACACTGAAGCTTTCTTT. Combining the CDR3 with reference TRBV9 and TRBJ1-1 gives the whole variable domain DSGVTQTPKHLITATGQRVTLRCSPRSGDLSVYWYQQSLDQGLQFLIQYYNGEERAKGNILERFSAQQFPDLHSELNLSSLELGDSALYFCASSVGGGLNTEAFFGQGTRLTVV.

Of note for this clone: Other DNA sequences in this specimen translate into the identical CDR3. V is TRBV10-1 and J is TRBJ2-1; TRBD2 agrees at 14 bases. Trimming at V came to 3 bases and at J to 8 bases, leaving 3 bases not matched to a gene. The CDR3 consists of 15 residues. Germline V gene sequence: CDR1 WNHNN, CDR2 SYGVQD (reference sequence). CDR3 nucleotide sequence: TGCGCCAGCAGTGACGGGACTAGCGGGAGCGATGAGCAGTTCTTC. Encoded protein: CASSDGTSGSDEQFF.

The V and J genes are TRBV27 and TRBJ1-2; D might be TRBD1 (6 bases). CDR1 and CDR2 (germline): MNHEY, SMNVEV (reference sequence). CDR3 size: 11 residues. Deletions cut 7 bases from V and 8 bases from J, with 11 bases between. The CDR3 reads CASMGGHGYTF. CDR3 sequence (DNA): TGTGCCAGCATGGGGGGCCACGGCTACACCTTC.

The chain combines TRBV6-5 with TRBJ2-7; D might be TRBD1 or TRBD2, each matching 5 bases. There are 14 residues in the CDR3. The V gene lost 4 bases and the J gene lost 3 bases, with 13 bases spanning the gap. Germline-derived CDR1 and CDR2 are MNHEY and SVGAGI. CDR3: CASSLGPGGYEQYF. The CDR3 DNA reads as TGTGCCAGCAGTTTGGGACCGGGTGGCTACGAGCAGTACTTC.

The chain carries TRBV28 and TRBJ2-5; 8 positions agree with TRBD2. With 6 bases clipped from V and 3 bases from J, the junction kept 9 bases outside the gene matches. The V gene's germline CDR1 is MDHEN and CDR2 SYDVKM. The CDR3 sequence is 15 residues long. The CDR3 DNA is TGTGCCAGCAGCCAGCCGGGGGGGGCCGAAGAGACCCAGTACTTC. Translating gives CASSQPGGAEETQYF.

The rearrangement uses TRBV6-1 and TRBJ1-1; D gene unclear. The V gene lost 2 bases and the J gene lost 1 base, with 17 bases spanning the gap. Germline assignment: CDR1 MNHNS and CDR2 SASEGT. The CDR3 length is 17 residues. The CDR3 coding sequence is TGTGCCAGCAGTGAAAATCCCTCCCCAGGAAGGAACACTGAAGCTTTCTTT. Protein: CASSENPSPGRNTEAFF.

V gene TRBV30 combines with J gene TRBJ2-2; unclear D gene. The CDR3 covers 11 residues. CDR1 and CDR2 from the germline V gene are GTSNPN and SVGIG (reference sequence). The V gene lost 3 bases and the J gene lost 8 bases, with 7 bases spanning the gap. CDR3 in DNA: TGTGCCTGGAGCCATAAAGGGGAGCTGTTTTTT. It specifies CAWSHKGELFF.

This clone was counted only a few times. This sequence joins TRBV7-8 and TRBJ2-2; no definite D call. The V gene's germline CDR1 is SGHVS and CDR2 FQNEAQ. CDR3 length: 11 amino acids. Between the trimmed V and J ends, which lost 4 bases and 3 bases, there was a span of 0 bases. Written as DNA, the CDR3 is TGTGCCAGCAGCTACACCGGGGAGCTGTTTTTT. Translation gives CASSYTGELFF. Together with reference TRBV7-8 and TRBJ2-2, the CDR3 gives the full variable domain: GAGVSQSPRYKVAKRGQDVALRCDPISGHVSLFWYQQALGQGPEFLTYFQNEAQLDKSGLPSDRFFAERPEGSVSTLKIQRTQQEDSAVYLCASSYTGELFFGEGSRLTVL.

The DNA of the CDR3 is TGTGCCAGTAATCCCCAGGACGGGTGGAACATTCAGTACTTC. Residues: CASNPQDGWNIQYF. The V call is TRBV19, the J call TRBJ2-4; D unresolved. The V gene lost 7 bases and the J gene lost 7 bases, with 17 bases spanning the gap. Germline CDR1 LNHDA, CDR2 SQIVND (reference sequence). This CDR3 is built from 14 residues.

The V gene is TRBV11-2, the J gene TRBJ2-7; TRBD1 matches at 7 bases. V dropped 4 bases and J dropped 3; count of bases not matched to a gene: 6. Germline-derived CDR1 and CDR2 are SGHAT and FQNNGV. CDR3 size: 14 residues. Here the CDR3 reads CASSSLTGIYEQYF. The CDR3 DNA follows: TGTGCCAGCAGCTCCCTGACAGGGATCTACGAGCAGTACTTC. The whole variable domain, remainder taken from reference TRBV11-2 and TRBJ2-7, is EAGVAQSPRYKIIEKRQSVAFWCNPISGHATLYWYQQILGQGPKLLIQFQNNGVVDDSQLPKDRFSAERLKGVDSTLKIQPAKLEDSAVYLCASSSLTGIYEQYFGPGTRLTVT.

This rearrangement joins TRBV2 to TRBJ2-7; D uncertain. Germline CDR1 SNHLY, CDR2 FYNNEI. The CDR3 contains 12 residues. Trimming took off 0 bases at V and 6 bases at J, with 6 bases between the two ends. This CDR3 reads CASSEAILEQYF. CDR3 sequence (DNA): TGTGCCAGCAGTGAAGCGATCCTCGAGCAGTACTTC.

CDR3 coding DNA: TGCGCCAGCAGCCCGATAGGTACCGGGGAGCTGTTTTTT. Amino acid sequence: CASSPIGTGELFF. J is TRBJ2-2 and V is TRBV5-1; unclear D gene. Germline assignment: CDR1 SGHRS and CDR2 YFSETQ. The CDR3 is made up of 13 amino acids. Trimming pared 4 bases from V and 5 bases from J, leaving 9 bases between.

This chain links TRBV15 with TRBJ2-7; 8 bases are a match to TRBD2. Germline assignment: CDR1 LNHNV and CDR2 YYDKDF (reference sequence). V was pared by 0 bases and J by 0 bases, with 10 bases of the junction left unmatched. The CDR3 is 18 amino acids. The CDR3 DNA reads as TGTGCCACCAGCAGAGATTCCCCACTAGCGGAAAGCTCCTACGAGCAGTACTTC. Protein sequence: CATSRDSPLAESSYEQYF. Based on the CDR3 plus reference TRBV15 and TRBJ2-7, the full variable domain is DAMVIQNPRYQVTQFGKPVTLSCSQTLNHNVMYWYQQKSSQAPKLLFHYYDKDFNNEADTPDNFQSRRPNTSFCFLDIRSPGLGDTAMYLCATSRDSPLAESSYEQYFGPGTRLTVT.

This sequence joins TRBV7-2 and TRBJ2-1; D is perhaps TRBD1 (5 bases). Germline V gives CDR1 SGHTA, CDR2 FQGNSA. V lost 8 bases and J 0 bases, leaving 17 bases between the germline ends. The CDR3 length is 16 residues. DNA for the CDR3: TGTGCCAGCGCCGTCAACTGGGGCACCTCCTACAATGAGCAGTTCTTC. Its protein product is CASAVNWGTSYNEQFF.

For this clone: The same CDR3 is also encoded by other DNA sequences in this sample. This sequence joins TRBV28 and TRBJ2-5; no clear D gene. V gave up 2 bases and J gave up 2 bases, with 6 bases separating them. Germline V gives CDR1 MDHEN, CDR2 SYDVKM. The CDR3 is made up of 13 amino acids. Here the CDR3 DNA reads TGTGCCAGCAGTTTACTATTACAAGAGACCCAGTACTTC. Protein: CASSLLLQETQYF.

The J gene is TRBJ1-1, the V gene TRBV4-2, with D perhaps TRBD1 (5 bases). The V end was cut by 3 bases, the J end by 8 bases, with 13 bases between. The CDR3 extends over 13 amino acids. Per germline, CDR1 LGHNA and CDR2 YNFKEQ. The CDR3 region is CASSQGPSKEAFF. In DNA, the CDR3 is TGTGCCAGCAGCCAGGGGCCTTCTAAAGAAGCTTTCTTT.

The rearrangement joins TRBV10-2 to TRBJ2-3; D not resolved. Between the trimmed V and J ends, which lost 3 bases and 5 bases, there was a span of 12 bases. CDR3 size: 14 residues. Per the germline V gene, CDR1 is WSHSY and CDR2 is SAAADI. The CDR3 here is CASSEIDLGDTQYF. CDR3 in DNA: TGCGCCAGCAGTGAAATAGACCTGGGAGATACGCAGTATTTT.